Each of the 27 T cell receptor beta chains below was sequenced from the same sample in a study of blood T cells in healthy people across ages. Primers used in a second PCR of roughly 7 to 11 cycles were a sample-barcoded 5' primer and a J-beta primer mix. TCRdb independently ran MiXCR on the 5' RACE reads; one entry per CDR3 protein. The table has hundreds of thousands of distinct CDR3 sequences, roughly 32% seen once. Sample: blood. These receptors were obtained from a woman over 75 in good health.

This clonotype has at least ten counts. V and J are TRBV5-1 and TRBJ2-5, with D tentatively TRBD1 (5 bases). Trimming took 2 bases from V and 1 from J, leaving 12 bases between them. This CDR3 region has 15 residues. Germline V gene lookup returns CDR1 SGHRS and CDR2 YFSETQ. CDR3 loop: CASSFQGGFQETQYF. The CDR3 region has the DNA TGCGCCAGCAGCTTTCAGGGTGGGTTCCAAGAGACCCAGTACTTC.

As regards this clonotype: A much larger clone lies one base from this, so it may be a read error. DNA of the CDR3: TGTGCCAGCAGCCATTTGGAGGCGACCACAGATACGCAGTATTTT. This gives the protein CASSHLEATTDTQYF. The chain joins TRBV6-4 to TRBJ2-3; D is possibly TRBD2 (5 bases). V was trimmed by 6 bases and J by 2 bases, leaving 15 bases between them. CDR3 length: 15 residues. CDR1 is MRHNA, CDR2 SNTAGT, per germline.

About this clonotype itself: It may be a read error: a sequence one base away is much more abundant. The gene calls are TRBV6-1 and TRBJ2-7; 7 positions agree with TRBD1. The ends lost 9 bases at V and 6 bases at J; junction bases unmatched: 11. The CDR3 length is 13 residues. Germline V lookup: CDR1 MNHNS, CDR2 SASEGT. CDR3 sequence reads: CASKTGSFLEQYF. For the CDR3, the DNA is TGTGCCAGTAAGACAGGGAGCTTCCTCGAGCAGTACTTC.

The chain recombines TRBV7-2 with TRBJ2-1, with 7 positions matching TRBD2. Per germline, CDR1 SGHTA and CDR2 FQGNSA. The CDR3 sequence is 13 residues long. Trimming at V came to 5 bases and at J to 6 bases, leaving 4 bases not matched to a gene. The CDR3 here is CASSRRERNEQFF. In DNA form, the CDR3 reads TGTGCCAGCAGCCGGCGGGAGCGCAATGAGCAGTTCTTC.

The table lists this clonotype with many counts. The gene calls are TRBV3-1 and TRBJ2-5; D not certain. Trimming shortened V by 0 bases and J by 1 base, and 9 bases separated the two germline ends. Germline values: CDR1 LGHDT, CDR2 YNNKEL (reference sequence). The CDR3 extends over 15 amino acids. The CDR3 DNA reads TGTGCCAGCAGCCAAGATCGTCAGATCCAAGAGACCCAGTACTTC. This codes for CASSQDRQIQETQYF.

The chain carries TRBV30 and TRBJ1-2; 7 bases line up with TRBD1. In germline, CDR1 is GTSNPN, CDR2 SVGIG (reference sequence). CDR3 length: 14 residues. Unmatched junction bases numbered 3, after V lost 1 base and J lost 1 base. As DNA, the CDR3 is TGTGCCTGGAGTGGGGGACAGAGTAACTATGGCTACACCTTC. Translated: CAWSGGQSNYGYTF.

This clonotype was seen at least ten times. This sequence joins TRBV10-3 and TRBJ2-3, with 11 bases identical to TRBD2. Germline values: CDR1 ENHRY, CDR2 SYGVKD. This CDR3 has 14 amino acids. V lost 7 bases and J lost 7; bases outside the gene matches: 7. The CDR3 region is CAIKLAGDSYTQYF. The DNA for the CDR3 is TGTGCCATCAAACTAGCGGGGGACTCTTATACGCAGTATTTT.

Only one count was recorded for this clonotype. The chain combines TRBV5-1 with TRBJ2-1, with D uncertain. V lost 4 bases and J lost 0, with 11 bases in between. Germline V gene data show CDR1 as SGHRS and CDR2 as YFSETQ. The CDR3 extends over 15 amino acids. CDR3 region: CASSQTKSSYNEQFF. CDR3 in DNA: TGCGCCAGCAGCCAAACCAAGAGCTCCTACAATGAGCAGTTCTTC.

This chain connects TRBV7-2 to TRBJ2-3; possible D gene TRBD1, 6 bases. The germline V and J ends were trimmed by 5 bases and 6 bases, with 15 bases remaining between them. Germline values: CDR1 SGHTA, CDR2 FQGNSA. The CDR3 runs 14 residues. The CDR3 region is CASSLRTASDTQYF. CDR3 DNA: TGTGCCAGCAGCCTCCGGACAGCGTCGGATACGCAGTATTTT.

This clonotype was detected ten times or more. The chain has TRBV29-1 and TRBJ2-5; D might be TRBD1 (6 bases). The V end was cut by 4 bases, the J end by 3 bases, with 12 bases between. The CDR3 consists of 13 residues. Germline CDR1 is SQVTM and CDR2 is ANQGSEA. This chain's CDR3 is CSVVRTAKETQYF. In DNA, the CDR3 is TGCAGCGTTGTACGGACAGCCAAAGAGACCCAGTACTTC.

Note on this clonotype: A much larger clone lies a single base off, so this may be a read error. The chain joins TRBV30 to TRBJ2-1, with D possibly being TRBD1 or TRBD2 (5 bases each). The CDR3 extends over 14 amino acids. Germline CDR1 is GTSNPN and CDR2 is SVGIG (reference sequence). Written as DNA, the CDR3 is TGTGCCTGGAGCGCCACGTGGGGGTACAATGAGCAGTGCTTC. Translated, it gives CAWSATWGYNEQCF. Filled out from reference TRBV30 and TRBJ2-1, the complete variable domain reads SQTIHQWPATLVQPVGSPLSLECTVEGTSNPNLYWYRQAAGRGLQLLFYSVGIGQISSEVPQNLSASRPQDRQFILSSKKLLLSDSGFYLCAWSATWGYNEQCFGPGTRLTVL.

This clonotype was observed a handful of times. This sequence may be a read error, since a much larger clone differs from it by one base. The chain's CDR3 is CASTLGGQGCPEQYF. Here the CDR3 DNA reads TGTGCCAGCACCCTAGGGGGACAGGGCTGTCCCGAGCAGTACTTC. The V call is TRBV28, the J call TRBJ2-7, with TRBD1 matching 9 bases. The CDR3 runs to 15 residues. Germline CDR1 and CDR2: MDHEN and SYDVKM. V shed 7 bases, J shed 6 bases, and the junction held 13 bases outside the gene matches.

The V and J genes are TRBV5-1 and TRBJ2-5; 10 bases line up with TRBD2. CDR1 SGHRS and CDR2 YFSETQ come from the germline V gene. The CDR3 is 15 amino acids. With 4 bases clipped from V and 3 bases from J, the junction kept 6 bases outside the gene matches. CDR3 loop: CASSPTGTSEETQYF. CDR3 DNA sequence: TGCGCCAGCAGCCCTACCGGGACTAGCGAAGAGACCCAGTACTTC.

This clonotype has only one observation. At one end, the junction sequence differs from germline, possibly due to a read error. The chain uses TRBV7-8 and TRBJ2-5; 12 positions agree with TRBD1. The CDR3 extends over 16 amino acids. Germline V gene lookup returns CDR1 SGHVS and CDR2 FQNEAQ. CDR3 residues: CVSSPGTGGQGETQYF. CDR3 nucleotide sequence: TGTGTCAGCAGTCCCGGGACAGGGGGCCAGGGAGAGACCCAGTACTTC.

This clonotype came up many times. The gene calls are TRBV5-1 and TRBJ2-1; 8 nucleotides align to TRBD2. Germline trimming cut 3 bases from V and 2 bases from J; bases unmatched to any gene: 7. CDR1 and CDR2 from the germline V gene are SGHRS and YFSETQ. The CDR3 covers 16 residues. CDR3: CASSSSGGVTYNEQFF. Written as DNA, the CDR3 is TGCGCCAGCAGCTCATCGGGGGGGGTTACCTACAATGAGCAGTTCTTC.

The CDR3 sequence: CASSWGHSNEKLFF. CDR3 coding DNA: TGTGCCAGCAGCTGGGGACACTCTAATGAAAAACTGTTTTTT. The V gene is TRBV7-9, the J gene TRBJ1-4; D is possibly TRBD1 (6 bases). V dropped 4 bases and J dropped 3 bases, with 9 bases sitting between them. There are 14 residues in the CDR3. Per the germline V gene, CDR1 is SEHNR and CDR2 is FQNEAQ (reference sequence).

The chain uses TRBV10-3 and TRBJ1-1; no definite D call. Trimming pared 6 bases from V and 4 bases from J, leaving 18 bases between. Germline lookup yields CDR1 ENHRY and CDR2 SYGVKD. The CDR3 consists of 15 residues. As DNA, the CDR3 is TGTGCCATCAGCATTGCGGGAAATTCGGTCACTGAAGCTTTCTTT. The encoded protein is CAISIAGNSVTEAFF.

The chain is built from TRBV18 and TRBJ2-7; perhaps TRBD1 as D (5 bases). The V gene lost 6 bases and the J gene lost 7 bases, with 13 bases spanning the gap. The V gene's germline CDR1 is KGHSH and CDR2 LQKENI. This CDR3 region has 12 residues. The CDR3 nucleotides read TGTGCCAGCTCCGAGCAGGGCAGTGAGCAGTACTTC. It specifies CASSEQGSEQYF.

The V gene is TRBV28, the J gene TRBJ1-2; D might be TRBD1 (5 bases). The CDR3 runs 13 residues. The germline V gene encodes CDR1 MDHEN and CDR2 SYDVKM. Trimming removed 5 bases from V and 8 bases from J, with 15 bases in between. The CDR3 DNA is TGTGCCAGCAGTGAGGGACTGAAAGGAGGCTACACCTTC. Translation: CASSEGLKGGYTF.

As for this clonotype: Being one base from a much bigger clone, this may be a read error. The chain is built from TRBV29-1 and TRBJ1-2, with D perhaps TRBD1 (5 bases). Germline V CDR1 and CDR2: SQVTM, ANQGSEA. V gave up 7 bases and J gave up 5 bases, with 17 bases separating them. The length of the CDR3 is 13 residues. The chain's CDR3 is CSAARTKGYGYTF. The CDR3 nucleotides read TGCAGCGCGGCCAGGACAAAGGGTTATGGCTACACCTTC.

The chain links TRBV6-5 to TRBJ1-1; D might be TRBD1 (5 bases). This CDR3 has 14 residues. Between the trimmed V and J ends, which lost 4 bases and 4 bases, there was a span of 13 bases. The germline V gene has CDR1 MNHEY and CDR2 SVGAGI. DNA for the CDR3: TGTGCCAGCAGTTCGCAGGGTAAGAGCACTGAAGCTTTCTTT. Protein: CASSSQGKSTEAFF.

The rearrangement uses TRBV29-1 and TRBJ2-7; TRBD2 matches at 13 bases. This CDR3 contains 17 residues. Germline trimming cut 7 bases from V and 1 base from J; bases unmatched to any gene: 13. CDR1 is SQVTM, CDR2 ANQGSEA, per germline. CDR3 coding DNA: TGCAGCGCTGATGTGGTAGGACTAGCGGGAGTTTCCTACGAGCAGTACTTC. Protein product: CSADVVGLAGVSYEQYF.

The V call is TRBV19, the J call TRBJ1-1; 7 bases line up with TRBD1. Germline values: CDR1 LNHDA, CDR2 SQIVND (reference sequence). CDR3 length equals 12 residues. After removal of 7 bases from V and 4 bases from J, the junction contained 3 bases not matched to a gene. The CDR3 reads CASTRGSTEAFF. CDR3 nucleotide sequence: TGTGCCAGTACCAGGGGGTCCACTGAAGCTTTCTTT. Full variable domain (rest looked up from reference TRBV19 and TRBJ1-1): DGGITQSPKYLFRKEGQNVTLSCEQNLNHDAMYWYRQDPGQGLRLIYYSQIVNDFQKGDIAEGYSVSREKKESFPLTVTSAQKNPTAFYLCASTRGSTEAFFGQGTRLTVV.

This clonotype was counted many times. The chain carries TRBV7-2 and TRBJ2-1; D is uncertain. Trimming removed 2 bases from V and 10 bases from J, with 9 bases in between. The germline V gene has CDR1 SGHTA and CDR2 FQGNSA. The CDR3 has 12 residues. CDR3 in amino acids: CASSLFTSEQFF. The CDR3 nucleotides read TGTGCCAGCAGCTTATTCACCTCGGAGCAGTTCTTC.

This clonotype was recorded at least ten times. This chain connects TRBV20-1 to TRBJ2-5, with 8 nucleotides matching TRBD1. The J segment lost 5 bases and the V segment lost 2 bases, leaving 4 bases of the junction unmatched. This CDR3 comprises 13 residues. The germline V gene has CDR1 DFQATT and CDR2 SNEGSKA (reference sequence). The DNA for the CDR3 is TGCAGTGCTAGATCCAACAGGGGGGAGACCCAGTACTTC. It specifies CSARSNRGETQYF.

This clonotype was seen repeatedly, ten times or more. J is TRBJ2-5 and V is TRBV11-2; 7 bases are a match to TRBD1. The CDR3 length is 16 residues. Germline V lookup: CDR1 SGHAT, CDR2 FQNNGV. Unmatched junction bases numbered 10, after V lost 5 bases and J lost 1 base. The CDR3 sequence: CASSLQTPGGQETQYF. CDR3 coding DNA: TGTGCCAGCAGCCTACAGACGCCAGGGGGCCAAGAGACCCAGTACTTC.

This clonotype was counted at least ten times. The chain joins TRBV5-1 to TRBJ2-1; the match to TRBD2 covers 9 bases. After removal of 8 bases from V and 8 bases from J, the junction contained 11 bases not matched to a gene. The CDR3 runs to 14 residues. CDR1 is SGHRS, CDR2 YFSETQ, per germline. The CDR3 sequence: CASFAGGSRDEQFF. Written as DNA, the CDR3 is TGCGCCAGTTTTGCGGGGGGGAGTCGGGATGAGCAGTTCTTC.